Within the sample, the clone carrying this TCR beta chain is large. Antigen specificity is unknown. The data are from a study of vaccination and CD4 T cells after COVID-19. Treatment reported: roughly ten-day PBMC culture with coronavirus spike peptide pools or control peptides (ViraFEST assay). Once obtained from cultured CD4+ T cells, the DNA was sequenced using the Oncomine TCR Beta short-read assay. One entry per CDR3 protein, called by TCRdb with MiXCR from the PCR reads. This table has about 14,000 distinct CDR3 sequences, 55% to 70% appearing once. The sample taken for sequencing was CD4+ T cells from blood, cultured in vitro. The origin of this receptor is a human donor who had recovered from COVID-19.

The CDR3 region is CSSSFTDTQYF. DNA of the CDR3: TGCAGTTCCAGCTTCACAGATACGCAGTATTTT. The rearrangement joins TRBV20-1 to TRBJ2-3, with no clear D. The CDR3 contains 11 residues. Germline CDR1 reads DFQATT; CDR2 reads SNEGSKA (reference sequence). V was trimmed by 8 bases and J by 2 bases, leaving 8 bases between them.